This entry features one TCR beta chain sequence. This sample was taken from a study of blood T cell repertoires in COVID-19. Study-level information: T cells, B-cell-depleted T cells, or PBMCs provided the cDNA or gDNA that served as material.

Profiling relied on immunoSEQ multiplex PCR, and the TCRdb table lists in-frame clones only, not all of them. The sample shows approximately 480,000 clones, 85% to 90% of them seen only once. Seattle's enrolled individuals joined amid active infection and were then monitored longitudinally. Trimming left V 1 base short and J 0 bases short, with 8 bases between. There are 15 residues in the CDR3. Germline CDR1 reads SGHTA; CDR2 reads FQGTGA. This TCR was recovered from a man aged 18 to 35 with COVID-19, enrolled during active disease. The chain carries TRBV7-3 and TRBJ2-3; tentatively, D is TRBD2 (5 bases). Sequenced material: peripheral blood. CDR3 amino acids: CASSLSGLSTDTQYF. In DNA, the CDR3 is TGTGCCAGCAGCTTAAGCGGACTTAGCACAGATACGCAGTATTTT.